The sequence of this T cell receptor beta chain was determined in a study of T-cell reconstitution after alpha-beta-depleted transplantation in children. The sample holds many counts of this clonotype. For TCRbeta, the library was prepared with unique molecular identifiers. MiXCR, applied by TCRdb to the PCR reads, yields one record per CDR3 protein. The data show 150,000 to 250,000 distinct CDR3 sequences, 13% to 15% seen once. The junction had 4 bases not matched to a gene; V was cut back by 5 bases and J by 1 base. The CDR3 consists of 15 residues. This sequence was found in a human donor who donated a stem cell graft to a child with acute lymphoblastic leukemia. The starting material was PBMCs from the stem cell graft donor, obtained from the stem cell graft. The chain carries TRBV12-3 or TRBV12-4 and TRBJ1-2; TRBD1 aligns across 10 bases. The DNA of the CDR3 is TGTGCCAGCAGTCCTGGGACAGGGGTTAACTATGGCTACACCTTC. This gives the protein CASSPGTGVNYGYTF.